A single sample is the source of the 22 T cell receptor beta chains below, sequenced in a study of shared clonotypes between healthy human individuals. Libraries were prepared by immunoSEQ multiplex PCR; TCRdb keeps only in-frame clonotypes and omits some of them. This table has about 1 million clones, 60% to 80% appearing once. The specimen sequenced was memory CD4+ T cells sorted from blood. Described subset: CD45RA-negative fraction. The receptors were gathered from a man younger than 35 in good health.

This sequence joins TRBV6-1 and TRBJ2-2, with TRBD2 identical over 9 bases. Trimming cost V 3 bases and J 0 bases; bases outside gene matches: 5. The CDR3 is 17 amino acids. Germline values: CDR1 MNHNS, CDR2 SASEGT. The CDR3 sequence: CASSERSGGPNTGELFF. CDR3 sequence (DNA): TGTGCCAGCAGTGAGCGTAGCGGGGGTCCGAACACCGGGGAGCTGTTTTTT.

This clone has only one observation. This sample includes further DNA sequences coding for the same CDR3. The rearrangement uses TRBV18 and TRBJ1-1; no clear D gene. The germline gives CDR1 KGHSH, CDR2 LQKENI. This CDR3 spans 13 amino acids. Trimming removed 3 bases from V and 1 base from J, with 6 bases in between. CDR3 loop: CASSPRENTEAFF. CDR3 nucleotide sequence: TGTGCCAGCTCACCCCGGGAGAACACTGAAGCTTTCTTT. Combining the CDR3 with reference TRBV18 and TRBJ1-1 gives the whole variable domain NAGVMQNPRHLVRRRGQEARLRCSPMKGHSHVYWYRQLPEEGLKFMVYLQKENIIDESGMPKERFSAEFPKEGPSILRIQQVVRGDSAAYFCASSPRENTEAFFGQGTRLTVV.

The rearrangement uses TRBV18 and TRBJ2-4; 9 nucleotides align to TRBD1. Unmatched junction bases numbered 7, after V lost 3 bases and J lost 1 base. From germline, CDR1 is KGHSH and CDR2 LQKENI. The CDR3 contains 17 residues. The CDR3 here is CASSPPGQGLAKNIQYF. The CDR3 bases are TGTGCCAGCTCACCCCCGGGACAGGGATTGGCCAAAAACATTCAGTACTTC. The full variable domain, rest sourced from reference TRBV18 and TRBJ2-4, is NAGVMQNPRHLVRRRGQEARLRCSPMKGHSHVYWYRQLPEEGLKFMVYLQKENIIDESGMPKERFSAEFPKEGPSILRIQQVVRGDSAAYFCASSPPGQGLAKNIQYFGAGTRLSVL.

The V call is TRBV6-1, the J call TRBJ1-5; the match to TRBD1 covers 9 bases. The CDR3 loop spans 15 amino acids. V shed 5 bases, J shed 11 bases, and the junction held 13 bases outside the gene matches. Per the germline V gene, CDR1 is MNHNS and CDR2 is SASEGT. The CDR3 is CASSPGQGPPWAQHF. The CDR3 nucleotides are TGTGCCAGCAGTCCCGGACAGGGGCCCCCTTGGGCCCAGCATTTT.

This sequence joins TRBV11-2 and TRBJ2-7, with TRBD2 identical over 11 bases. The CDR3 spans 14 residues. The V and J ends lost 5 bases and 2 bases, in that order; junction bases with no gene match: 2. CDR1 is SGHAT and CDR2 is FQNNGV in the germline V gene. The CDR3 coding sequence is TGTGCCAGCAGCACTAGCGGGAGCCCCTACGAGCAGTACTTC. The encoded protein is CASSTSGSPYEQYF.

V is TRBV7-2 and J is TRBJ2-1; D gene uncertain. V was trimmed by 1 base and J by 9 bases, leaving 4 bases between them. The CDR3 consists of 11 residues. Per germline, CDR1 SGHTA and CDR2 FQGNSA. CDR3 in DNA: TGTGCCAGCAGCTTAGGGGTTGAGCAGTTCTTC. Translation: CASSLGVEQFF.

The chain employs TRBV18 and TRBJ2-5; 8 nucleotides agree with TRBD1. CDR3 length: 15 amino acids. V shed 5 bases and J 4 bases; nucleotides not matched to a gene: 9. Germline CDR1 KGHSH, CDR2 LQKENI. This CDR3 reads CASSTKTGGGETQYF. The DNA for the CDR3 is TGTGCCAGCTCAACCAAAACAGGGGGTGGAGAGACCCAGTACTTC. The entire variable domain, with the rest obtained from reference TRBV18 and TRBJ2-5, is as follows: NAGVMQNPRHLVRRRGQEARLRCSPMKGHSHVYWYRQLPEEGLKFMVYLQKENIIDESGMPKERFSAEFPKEGPSILRIQQVVRGDSAAYFCASSTKTGGGETQYFGPGTRLLVL.

The chain links TRBV5-1 to TRBJ1-4; TRBD1 might be the D (5 bases). V shed 5 bases and J shed 5 bases, with 13 bases lying between them. This CDR3 is built from 14 residues. CDR1 and CDR2 from the germline V gene are SGHRS and YFSETQ. The CDR3: CASRGDSGNEKLFF. CDR3 bases: TGCGCCAGCAGAGGGGACTCTGGGAATGAAAAACTGTTTTTT.

V is TRBV10-3 and J is TRBJ2-5; 10 positions match TRBD2. The trim removed 0 bases at V and 4 bases at J, leaving 5 bases unmatched. The CDR3 has 16 amino acids. Looked up from germline, CDR1 is ENHRY and CDR2 is SYGVKD. CDR3: CAISESETSGSETQYF. The DNA of the CDR3 is TGTGCCATCAGTGAGTCGGAGACTAGCGGGTCAGAGACCCAGTACTTC.

This sequence joins TRBV11-2 and TRBJ2-3; possibly TRBD1 for D (5 bases). V lost 5 bases and J lost 0, with 12 bases in between. The CDR3 runs 15 residues. CDR1 SGHAT and CDR2 FQNNGV come from the germline V gene. CDR3 amino acids: CASSTSGRSTDTQYF. The CDR3 DNA follows: TGTGCCAGCAGCACATCAGGGCGAAGCACAGATACGCAGTATTTT.

The V call is TRBV9, the J call TRBJ2-2; tentative D call: TRBD2 (5 bases). Deletions cut 0 bases from V and 3 bases from J, with 15 bases between. Germline CDR1 reads SGDLS; CDR2 reads YYNGEE. CDR3 length equals 17 residues. CDR3 loop: CASSVVSSQTYTGELFF. In DNA form, the CDR3 reads TGTGCCAGCAGCGTAGTGTCTAGCCAAACGTACACCGGGGAGCTGTTTTTT.

The CDR3 protein is CSGGDRGSFETQYF. Here the CDR3 DNA reads TGCAGCGGGGGGGACAGGGGTTCGTTCGAGACCCAGTACTTC. The rearrangement uses TRBV29-1 and TRBJ2-5, with 10 positions matching TRBD1. This CDR3 has 14 residues. The V gene's germline CDR1 is SQVTM and CDR2 ANQGSEA. After removal of 7 bases from V and 5 bases from J, the junction contained 10 bases not matched to a gene.

The chain joins TRBV30 to TRBJ1-4; TRBD1 is a possible D gene (5 bases). CDR1 GTSNPN and CDR2 SVGIG come from the germline V gene (reference sequence). The CDR3 extends over 16 amino acids. The ends were cut back, 3 bases at V and 7 bases at J, with 21 bases in the middle. The CDR3 loop is CAWSGLPNLGVEKLFF. In DNA form, the CDR3 reads TGTGCCTGGAGCGGCCTTCCAAACCTGGGGGTTGAAAAACTGTTTTTT. The full variable domain, its missing parts supplied by reference TRBV30 and TRBJ1-4, is SQTIHQWPATLVQPVGSPLSLECTVEGTSNPNLYWYRQAAGRGLQLLFYSVGIGQISSEVPQNLSASRPQDRQFILSSKKLLLSDSGFYLCAWSGLPNLGVEKLFFGSGTQLSVL.

Remarks on this clone: Other nucleotide sequences in the sample specify the same CDR3. The J gene is TRBJ1-5, the V gene TRBV18; D not resolved. Per the germline V gene, CDR1 is KGHSH and CDR2 is LQKENI. V lost 2 bases and J lost 4, with 6 bases in between. There are 13 residues in the CDR3. CDR3 DNA sequence: TGTGCCAGCTCACCAACCGAAAATCAGCCCCAGCATTTT. It specifies CASSPTENQPQHF.

Written as DNA, the CDR3 is TGTGCCAGCAGCCCCCTAGCGGGGATGACCCAGTACTTC. The encoded protein is CASSPLAGMTQYF. V is TRBV14 and J is TRBJ2-5; 9 nucleotides agree with TRBD2. This CDR3 comprises 13 residues. Trimming took 4 bases from V and 7 from J; bases not matched to a gene: 4. CDR1 is SGHDN and CDR2 is FVKESK in the germline V gene.

About this clone itself: Other DNA sequences from this sample encode an identical CDR3 as well. The V and J genes are TRBV11-2 and TRBJ2-7; 8 bases line up with TRBD1. This CDR3 comprises 15 residues. The V gene end was trimmed by 3 bases and the J gene end by 4 bases; junction bases not matched to a gene: 8. Germline values: CDR1 SGHAT, CDR2 FQNNGV. This CDR3 is CASSFTGTGAYEQYF. The CDR3 bases are TGTGCCAGCAGCTTTACCGGGACAGGAGCTTACGAGCAGTACTTC.

This sequence joins TRBV9 and TRBJ2-3; D gene unclear. V was shortened by 10 bases and J by 2 bases, with 14 bases between the two germline ends. The CDR3 covers 13 residues. Germline V gene lookup returns CDR1 SGDLS and CDR2 YYNGEE. The CDR3 DNA is TGTGCCGCGGCGCCAACTACCACAGATACGCAGTATTTT. Residues: CAAAPTTTDTQYF.

CDR3 region: CASTTGGGETQYF. Written as DNA, the CDR3 is TGTGCCAGCACTACAGGGGGAGGCGAGACCCAGTACTTC. The chain joins TRBV19 to TRBJ2-5, with 8 bases fitting TRBD1. CDR3 length: 13 residues. V dropped 9 bases and J dropped 5; count of bases not matched to a gene: 8. Germline loops: CDR1 LNHDA, CDR2 SQIVND (reference sequence).

The chain combines TRBV6-1 with TRBJ1-5; D remains unclear. The ends were cut back, 1 base at V and 6 bases at J, with 7 bases in the middle. Germline V lookup: CDR1 MNHNS, CDR2 SASEGT. The CDR3 loop spans 13 amino acids. This CDR3 reads CASSEVEVQPQHF. The CDR3 DNA follows: TGTGCCAGCAGTGAAGTGGAGGTTCAGCCCCAGCATTTT.

This chain links TRBV6-1 with TRBJ2-7; possibly TRBD1 for D (5 bases). Trimming removed 1 base at V and 1 base at J, with 11 bases between. Germline CDR1 and CDR2: MNHNS and SASEGT. CDR3 length equals 15 residues. The CDR3 loop is CASSEVRQGSYEQYF. CDR3 DNA: TGTGCCAGCAGTGAAGTGCGGCAGGGATCCTACGAGCAGTACTTC.

This rearrangement joins TRBV7-9 to TRBJ1-1, with 11 positions matching TRBD1. This CDR3 contains 15 residues. V dropped 5 bases and J dropped 5; count of bases not matched to a gene: 7. Germline-derived CDR1 and CDR2 are SEHNR and FQNEAQ (reference sequence). CDR3 residues: CASSTQGQGGTEAFF. In DNA, the CDR3 is TGTGCCAGCAGCACCCAGGGACAGGGGGGTACTGAAGCTTTCTTT.

There are a few counts of this clone. V usage is TRBV2 and J usage is TRBJ2-5; D is unresolved. V was clipped by 7 bases and J by 0 bases, with 6 bases between them. Looked up from germline, CDR1 is SNHLY and CDR2 is FYNNEI. This CDR3 is 12 amino acids long. The CDR3 loop reads CASNSDQETQYF. CDR3 DNA sequence: TGTGCCAGCAATTCGGACCAAGAGACCCAGTACTTC.